The 17 T cell receptor beta chains reported below all come from one sample, sequenced in a study of T-cell memory formation after mild COVID-19. Each CDR3 protein gets one entry after TCRdb re-called the 5' RACE reads with MiXCR. The sample carries tens of thousands of distinct CDR3 sequences, roughly a sixth recorded once. What was sequenced was PBMCs or a T cell subset sorted from them (not recorded which). The receptors were sampled from an adult woman who had mild COVID-19 (a few samples of this study predate the infection). Cell type and time point are not known.

In its sample, this clonotype was seen a few times. The gene calls are TRBV4-3 and TRBJ2-7; TRBD2 might be the D (5 bases). Per the germline V gene, CDR1 is LGHNA and CDR2 is YSLEER. The CDR3 totals 16 residues. V lost 4 bases, J lost 0 bases, and 16 bases lay in between. DNA for the CDR3: TGCGCCAGCAGCCTCCACGAGGGTCTATACTCCTACGAGCAGTACTTC. Its translation: CASSLHEGLYSYEQYF.

The chain couples TRBV6-5 to TRBJ2-2; 9 bases fit TRBD1. Germline CDR1 MNHEY, CDR2 SVGAGI. The ends lost 5 bases at V and 9 bases at J; junction bases unmatched: 7. This CDR3 is 14 amino acids long. The CDR3 sequence is CASSGTGFSRELFF. The CDR3 DNA sequence: TGTGCCAGCAGTGGGACAGGGTTCTCTCGGGAGCTGTTTTTT.

This clonotype was seen a few times. The rearrangement joins TRBV7-2 to TRBJ2-1; D remains ambiguous. Germline CDR1 SGHTA, CDR2 FQGNSA. This CDR3 region has 16 residues. V lost 0 bases, J lost 0 bases, and 9 bases lay in between. The CDR3 bases are TGTGCCAGCAGCTTAGCGCTAAGGAGCTCCTACAATGAGCAGTTCTTC. This encodes CASSLALRSSYNEQFF.

This clonotype showed up just a few times. The V call is TRBV10-3, the J call TRBJ2-2; possibly TRBD1 for D (6 bases). CDR1 is ENHRY, CDR2 SYGVKD, per germline. V was cut by 2 bases and J by 2 bases, with 12 bases left in between. The CDR3 has 16 amino acids. CDR3 residues: CAISEPDSTNTGELFF. Written as DNA, the CDR3 is TGTGCCATCAGTGAGCCGGACAGTACCAACACCGGGGAGCTGTTTTTT.

The genes are TRBV29-1 and TRBJ2-7; unclear D gene. The length of the CDR3 is 11 residues. Germline assignment: CDR1 SQVTM and CDR2 ANQGSEA. V was shortened by 6 bases and J by 4 bases, with 10 bases between the two germline ends. The CDR3 sequence is CSVRLGYEQYF. The CDR3 region has the DNA TGCAGCGTAAGACTGGGGTACGAGCAGTACTTC.

This clonotype was seen ten or more times. The chain carries TRBV4-2 and TRBJ2-1; D possibly corresponds to TRBD2 (5 bases). CDR3 size: 12 residues. CDR1 is LGHNA and CDR2 is YNFKEQ in the germline V gene. V was pared by 5 bases and J by 10 bases, with 12 bases between. CDR3 coding DNA: TGTGCCAGCAGCTATTTAGGAGGCGAGCAGTTCTTC. Translating it yields CASSYLGGEQFF.

Only a few counts were recorded for this clonotype. The rearrangement joins TRBV12-3 or TRBV12-4 to TRBJ2-3, with 8 bases that match TRBD2. The ends lost 3 bases at V and 5 bases at J; junction bases unmatched: 10. The CDR3 extends over 16 amino acids. The CDR3 DNA follows: TGTGCCAGCAGTTTCCCCACGGGGGGGCGGGAAGATACGCAGTATTTT. Its protein product is CASSFPTGGREDTQYF.

There are a few counts of this clonotype. The genes are TRBV24-1 and TRBJ2-6; D remains unclear. CDR3 length: 13 residues. Germline CDR1 KGHDR, CDR2 SFDVKD. V was trimmed by 6 bases and J by 2 bases, leaving 4 bases between them. CDR3 residues: CATSIAGANVLTF. The CDR3 nucleotides read TGTGCCACCAGTATAGCTGGGGCCAACGTCCTGACTTTC.

In its sample, this clonotype was seen a few times. CDR3 region: CASSHNTGELFF. The CDR3 DNA is TGTGCCAGCAGCCATAACACCGGGGAGCTGTTTTTT. The chain uses TRBV9 and TRBJ2-2; no firm D call. This CDR3 has 12 amino acids. In germline, CDR1 is SGDLS, CDR2 YYNGEE. Trimming stripped 4 bases from V and 2 bases from J, with 3 bases between.

There are a few counts of this clonotype. V is TRBV24-1 and J is TRBJ2-7; 9 bases are shared with TRBD1. V lost 6 bases and J lost 5; bases outside the gene matches: 10. Germline V gene lookup returns CDR1 KGHDR and CDR2 SFDVKD. This CDR3 has 15 residues. As DNA, the CDR3 is TGTGCCACCAGTTATCACCGGGACAGGGAACACGAGCAGTACTTC. Translated, it gives CATSYHRDREHEQYF.

Comments on this clonotype: At one end, the junction sequence differs from germline, possibly due to a read error. The rearrangement uses TRBV7-9 and TRBJ2-5, with 11 nucleotides matching TRBD1. The CDR3 totals 17 residues. In germline, CDR1 is SEHNR, CDR2 FQNEAQ (reference sequence). The CDR3 loop is CVSRNGGRDRGSETQYF. CDR3 DNA sequence: TGTGTCAGCCGAAACGGAGGCCGGGACAGGGGGTCAGAGACCCAGTACTTC.

This chain uses TRBV7-9 with TRBJ2-1; TRBD2 matches at 10 bases. The CDR3 loop spans 18 amino acids. CDR1 SEHNR and CDR2 FQNEAQ come from the germline V gene (reference sequence). V trimming: 5 bases; J trimming: 1 base; junction bases outside the gene matches: 11. CDR3 loop: CASSPLGSGGPSYNEQFF. The CDR3 DNA reads TGTGCCAGCAGCCCTCTGGGTAGCGGGGGGCCTTCCTACAATGAGCAGTTCTTC. The entire variable domain, with the rest obtained from reference TRBV7-9 and TRBJ2-1, is as follows: DTGVSQNPRHKITKRGQNVTFRCDPISEHNRLYWYRQTLGQGPEFLTYFQNEAQLEKSRLLSDRFSAERPKGSFSTLEIQRTEQGDSAMYLCASSPLGSGGPSYNEQFFGPGTRLTVL.

The rearrangement joins TRBV6-5 to TRBJ2-1; tentatively, D is TRBD1 or TRBD2 (5 bases each). This CDR3 has 15 amino acids. Trimming left V 0 bases short and J 1 base short, with 7 bases between. CDR1 and CDR2 (germline): MNHEY, SVGAGI. The CDR3 nucleotides read TGTGCCAGCAGTTACTCGGGGGAATCCTACAATGAGCAGTTCTTC. Its protein is CASSYSGESYNEQFF.

The chain carries TRBV11-2 and TRBJ2-1; D may be TRBD2 (6 bases). V lost 4 bases and J lost 7, with 11 bases in between. This CDR3 is built from 13 residues. From germline, CDR1 is SGHAT and CDR2 FQNNGV. CDR3 protein: CASSSQEGNEQFF. CDR3 nucleotide sequence: TGTGCCAGCAGCTCCCAGGAGGGAAATGAGCAGTTCTTC.

This clonotype was picked up a small number of times. V usage is TRBV7-8 and J usage is TRBJ2-1; TRBD2 matches 11 bases. The CDR3 runs to 15 residues. J was trimmed by 7 bases and V by 5 bases; bases with no gene match: 7. CDR1 and CDR2 from the germline V gene are SGHVS and FQNEAQ. The CDR3 bases are TGTGCCAGCAGCCATGAGACTAGCGGGGCGAATGAGCAGTTCTTC. It translates to CASSHETSGANEQFF.

This clonotype has only a few counts. The chain uses TRBV6-6 and TRBJ2-7; TRBD1 matches at 9 bases. J was trimmed by 0 bases and V by 7 bases; bases with no gene match: 1. The V gene's germline CDR1 is MNHNY and CDR2 SVGAGI (reference sequence). The CDR3 has 13 residues. CDR3 nucleotides: TGTGCCAGCATGGACAGGGGCTCCTACGAGCAGTACTTC. Amino acids: CASMDRGSYEQYF.

This chain joins TRBV29-1 and TRBJ1-1, with D maybe TRBD1 (5 bases). This CDR3 has 10 residues. Trimming left V 5 bases short and J 7 bases short, with 8 bases between. Germline V CDR1 and CDR2: SQVTM, ANQGSEA. CDR3 protein: CSVRGFEAFF. CDR3 coding DNA: TGCAGCGTTCGGGGCTTTGAAGCTTTCTTT.